The 10 T cell receptor beta chains below come from one sample, sequenced in a study of T cell repertoires in cytomegalovirus infection (dated by TCRdb to between 2019 and 2020). TCRdb records Illumina HiSeq 1500 as the sequencer. Through fastp at Q25 and MiXCR, TCRdb rebuilt clones from the public reads, retaining in-frame beta chains. Duplicate CDR3 protein sequences are folded into a single record with the most common DNA and genes. Here the sample has approximately 550,000 distinct CDR3 sequences; more than 15% occur a single time. Roughly a quarter of the sample comes from the top ten. The sample comprised CD8+ T cells from PBMCs. The receptor set was obtained from a human donor in good health (CMV status not recorded). Some clones in this sample may be carry-over from other donors' samples.

The chain combines TRBV28 with TRBJ2-1; D ambiguous. CDR3 length: 13 amino acids. Germline-derived CDR1 and CDR2 are MDHEN and SYDVKM. V lost 5 bases and J lost 6, with 11 bases in between. CDR3 DNA: TGTGCCAGCAGTCCACAACGGTTCAATGAGCAGTTCTTC. It yields the protein CASSPQRFNEQFF.

The chain recombines TRBV2 with TRBJ2-5, with 10 bases lining up with TRBD1. With V trimmed by 7 bases and J by 0 bases, 11 bases remained unmatched. CDR3 size: 17 residues. Germline CDR1 reads SNHLY; CDR2 reads FYNNEI. The CDR3 sequence is CASIGRRTGGNQETQYF. CDR3 DNA sequence: TGTGCCAGCATCGGGCGCCGGACAGGGGGGAACCAAGAGACCCAGTACTTC.

There are many counts of this clonotype. This chain connects TRBV30 to TRBJ1-5; no clear D gene. Deletions cut 1 base from V and 9 bases from J, with 16 bases between. This CDR3 region has 14 residues. The germline V gene encodes CDR1 GTSNPN and CDR2 SVGIG (reference sequence). The CDR3 region has the DNA TGTGCCTGGAGTGCAGACGATTCGGGGTGGCCCCAGCATTTT. Protein product: CAWSADDSGWPQHF.

This clonotype turned up a few times. V gene TRBV6-1 combines with J gene TRBJ2-1, with a weak D call TRBD1 (6 bases). Trimming left V 1 base short and J 6 bases short, with 10 bases between. The CDR3 has 14 residues. The germline V gene has CDR1 MNHNS and CDR2 SASEGT. The chain's CDR3 is CASSEGTETNEQFF. In DNA, the CDR3 is TGTGCCAGCAGTGAAGGGACAGAGACCAATGAGCAGTTCTTC.

This rearrangement joins TRBV30 to TRBJ2-7; tentative D call: TRBD1 (5 bases). The V end was cut by 0 bases, the J end by 5 bases, with 17 bases between. The CDR3 extends over 15 amino acids. Germline CDR1 and CDR2: GTSNPN and SVGIG (reference sequence). The CDR3 loop reads CAWSVLSPGLDEQYF. Written as DNA, the CDR3 is TGTGCCTGGAGTGTACTATCTCCAGGGCTGGACGAGCAGTACTTC.

This clonotype was found many times. The chain recombines TRBV11-2 with TRBJ2-5; 12 positions match TRBD2. CDR1 SGHAT and CDR2 FQNNGV come from the germline V gene. The CDR3 contains 16 residues. J lost 3 bases, V lost 5 bases, and 7 bases had no gene match. The CDR3 DNA sequence: TGTGCCAGCAGCCTCTGGCTAGCGGGGGGGAAAGAGACCCAGTACTTC. Translation: CASSLWLAGGKETQYF.

This clonotype showed up many times. The chain has TRBV14 and TRBJ2-1; 12 bases are a match to TRBD2. The germline CDR1 and CDR2 sequences are SGHDN and FVKESK. The CDR3 covers 18 residues. The V and J ends lost 0 bases and 0 bases, in that order; junction bases with no gene match: 3. The CDR3 region has the DNA TGTGCCAGCAGCCAAGATCTAGCGGGAGGGCCCTCCTACAATGAGCAGTTCTTC. This translates into CASSQDLAGGPSYNEQFF.

This chain links TRBV19 with TRBJ2-1; the match to TRBD2 covers 7 bases. The CDR3 contains 19 residues. V lost 1 base and J lost 7; bases outside the gene matches: 19. Per germline, CDR1 LNHDA and CDR2 SQIVND (reference sequence). DNA for the CDR3: TGTGCCAGTAGTATAGCACGAGTGACGGGGAGGGCTGATTCGAATGAGCAGTTCTTC. Its protein is CASSIARVTGRADSNEQFF.

The rearrangement uses TRBV24-1 and TRBJ2-5, with TRBD1 matching over 7 bases. Trimming removed 2 bases from V and 5 bases from J; junction bases left unmatched: 1. The CDR3 has 13 residues. Germline V CDR1 and CDR2: KGHDR, SFDVKD. The CDR3 DNA sequence: TGTGCCACCAGTGATTCCAGGGGGGAGACCCAGTACTTC. The encoded protein is CATSDSRGETQYF.

The sample holds many counts of this clonotype. V is TRBV7-8 and J is TRBJ2-7; 8 bases line up with TRBD2. The CDR3 consists of 15 residues. After removal of 2 bases from V and 5 bases from J, the junction contained 8 bases not matched to a gene. Germline CDR1 and CDR2: SGHVS and FQNEAQ. The CDR3 coding sequence is TGTGCCAGCAGCTTAAATAGCGGGAACGGCAACGAGCAGTACTTC. Translation: CASSLNSGNGNEQYF.